This T cell receptor (beta chain) comes out of a study of blood T cells in healthy people across ages. Then a second PCR, running about 6 to 12 cycles, was carried out with a sample-barcoded 5' primer and a J-beta primer mix. TCRdb re-called the 5' RACE reads with MiXCR, one entry per CDR3 protein. The sample lists about 510,000 distinct CDR3 sequences; about 27% were seen once. The CDR3 has 16 amino acids. Germline CDR1 and CDR2: SEHNR and FQNEAQ (reference sequence). A remark on this clonotype: The junction does not match germline at one end; this may be a read error.

These data were likewise used in another study, on T cells of mothers and their children.

This clonotype was obtained from a boy aged 2-9 years in good health. The gene calls are TRBV7-9 and TRBJ2-2, with D perhaps TRBD1 (6 bases). What was sequenced was blood. The CDR3 here is CSSSSLGHLNTGELFF. The CDR3 DNA is TGTTCCAGCAGCTCTCTGGGACACTTGAACACCGGGGAGCTGTTTTTT.